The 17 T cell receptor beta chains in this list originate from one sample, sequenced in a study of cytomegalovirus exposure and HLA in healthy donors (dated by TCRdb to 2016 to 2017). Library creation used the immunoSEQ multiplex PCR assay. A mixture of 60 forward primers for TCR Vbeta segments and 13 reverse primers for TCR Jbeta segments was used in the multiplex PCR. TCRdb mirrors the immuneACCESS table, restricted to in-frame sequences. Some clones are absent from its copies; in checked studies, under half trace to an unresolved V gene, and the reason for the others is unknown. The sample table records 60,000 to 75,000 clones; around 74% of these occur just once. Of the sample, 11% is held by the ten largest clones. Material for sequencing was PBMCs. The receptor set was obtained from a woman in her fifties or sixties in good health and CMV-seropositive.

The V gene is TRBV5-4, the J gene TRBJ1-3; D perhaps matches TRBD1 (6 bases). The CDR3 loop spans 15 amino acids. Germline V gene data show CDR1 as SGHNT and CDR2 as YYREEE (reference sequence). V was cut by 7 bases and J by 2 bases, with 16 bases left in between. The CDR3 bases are TGTGCCAGCTCCTGGGGCAGGGGTCCTGGAAACACCATATATTTT. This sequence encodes CASSWGRGPGNTIYF.

The CDR3 protein is CASSYAGVRTEAFF. CDR3 sequence (DNA): TGTGCCAGCAGCTACGCGGGGGTACGAACTGAAGCTTTCTTT. This sequence joins TRBV6-5 and TRBJ1-1; D possibly corresponds to TRBD1 (5 bases). The V gene's germline CDR1 is MNHEY and CDR2 SVGAGI. This CDR3 comprises 14 residues. The ends were cut back, 6 bases at V and 5 bases at J, with 16 bases in the middle.

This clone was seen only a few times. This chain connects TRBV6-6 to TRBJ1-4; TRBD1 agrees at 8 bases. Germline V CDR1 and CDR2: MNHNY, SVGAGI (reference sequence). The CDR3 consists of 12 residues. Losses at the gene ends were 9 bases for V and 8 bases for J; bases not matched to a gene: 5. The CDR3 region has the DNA TGTGCCAGTTCCGGGACAGGAGAAAAACTGTTTTTT. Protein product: CASSGTGEKLFF.

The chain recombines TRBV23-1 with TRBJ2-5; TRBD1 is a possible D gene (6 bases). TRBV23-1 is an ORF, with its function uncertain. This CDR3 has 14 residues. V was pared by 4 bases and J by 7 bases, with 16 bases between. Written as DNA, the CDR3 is TGCGCCAGCAGTCTCGCAGGGGCGTGGGGGACCCAGTACTTC. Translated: CASSLAGAWGTQYF.

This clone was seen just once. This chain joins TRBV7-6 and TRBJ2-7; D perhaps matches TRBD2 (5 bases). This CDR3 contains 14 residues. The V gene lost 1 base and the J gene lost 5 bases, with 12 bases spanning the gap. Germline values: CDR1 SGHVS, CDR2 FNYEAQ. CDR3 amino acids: CASSLERVGDEQYF. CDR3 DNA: TGTGCCAGCAGCTTAGAGAGGGTAGGAGACGAGCAGTACTTC.

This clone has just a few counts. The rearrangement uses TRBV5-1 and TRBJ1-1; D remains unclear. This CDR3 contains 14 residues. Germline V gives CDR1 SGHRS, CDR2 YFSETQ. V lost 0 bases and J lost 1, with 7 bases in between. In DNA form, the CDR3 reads TGCGCCAGCAGCTTGGAGCCGTGGAACACTGAAGCTTTCTTT. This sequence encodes CASSLEPWNTEAFF.

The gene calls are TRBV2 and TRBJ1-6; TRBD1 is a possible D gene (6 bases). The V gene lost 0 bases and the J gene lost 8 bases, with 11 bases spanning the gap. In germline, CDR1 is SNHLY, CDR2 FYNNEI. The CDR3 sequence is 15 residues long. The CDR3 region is CASSEARGAHSPLHF. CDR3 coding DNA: TGTGCCAGCAGTGAAGCTCGGGGGGCGCATTCACCCCTCCACTTT.

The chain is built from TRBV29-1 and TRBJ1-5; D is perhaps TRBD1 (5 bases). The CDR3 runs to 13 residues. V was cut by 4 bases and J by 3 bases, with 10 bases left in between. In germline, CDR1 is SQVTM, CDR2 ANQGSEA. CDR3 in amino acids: CSVGQGINQPQHF. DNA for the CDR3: TGCAGCGTTGGCCAGGGCATCAATCAGCCCCAGCATTTT.

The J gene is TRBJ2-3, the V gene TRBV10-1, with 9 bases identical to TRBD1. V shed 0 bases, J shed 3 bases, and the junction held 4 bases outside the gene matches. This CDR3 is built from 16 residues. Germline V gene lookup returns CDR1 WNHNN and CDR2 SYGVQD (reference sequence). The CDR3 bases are TGCGCCAGCAGTGAGTCCCCGACAGGGGGGACAGATACGCAGTATTTT. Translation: CASSESPTGGTDTQYF.

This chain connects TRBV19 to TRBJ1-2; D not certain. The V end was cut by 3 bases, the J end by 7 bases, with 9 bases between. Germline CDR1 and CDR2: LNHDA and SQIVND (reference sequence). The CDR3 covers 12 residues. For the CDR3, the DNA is TGTGCCAGTAGTATGGTCGGGTCTGGCTACACCTTC. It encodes CASSMVGSGYTF.

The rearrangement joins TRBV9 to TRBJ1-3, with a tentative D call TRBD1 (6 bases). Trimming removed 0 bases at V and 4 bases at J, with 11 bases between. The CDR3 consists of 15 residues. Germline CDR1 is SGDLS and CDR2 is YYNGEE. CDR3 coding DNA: TGTGCCAGCAGCGTAGATCAGGGGCGGGGAAACACCATATATTTT. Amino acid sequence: CASSVDQGRGNTIYF.

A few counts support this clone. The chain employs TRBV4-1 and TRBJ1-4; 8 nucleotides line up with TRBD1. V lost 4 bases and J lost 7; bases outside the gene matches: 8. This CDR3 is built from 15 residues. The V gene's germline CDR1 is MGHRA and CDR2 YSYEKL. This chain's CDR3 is CASSPTGGRFEKLFF. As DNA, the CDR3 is TGCGCCAGCAGCCCAACAGGGGGTAGGTTTGAAAAACTGTTTTTT.

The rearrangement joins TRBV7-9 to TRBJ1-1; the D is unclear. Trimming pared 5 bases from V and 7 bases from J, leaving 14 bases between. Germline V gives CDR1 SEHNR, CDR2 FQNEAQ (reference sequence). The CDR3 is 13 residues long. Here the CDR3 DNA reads TGTGCCAGCAGCCCCCCGGAGTGGAGTGAAGCTTTCTTT. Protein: CASSPPEWSEAFF. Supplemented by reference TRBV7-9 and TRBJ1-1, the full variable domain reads DTGVSQNPRHKITKRGQNVTFRCDPISEHNRLYWYRQTLGQGPEFLTYFQNEAQLEKSRLLSDRFSAERPKGSFSTLEIQRTEQGDSAMYLCASSPPEWSEAFFGQGTRLTVV.

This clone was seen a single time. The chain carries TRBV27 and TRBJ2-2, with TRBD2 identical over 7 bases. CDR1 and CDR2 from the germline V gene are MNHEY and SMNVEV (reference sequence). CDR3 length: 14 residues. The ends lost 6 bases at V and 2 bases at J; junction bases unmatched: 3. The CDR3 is CASRRDYNTGELFF. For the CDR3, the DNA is TGTGCCAGCAGGAGGGACTATAACACCGGGGAGCTGTTTTTT.

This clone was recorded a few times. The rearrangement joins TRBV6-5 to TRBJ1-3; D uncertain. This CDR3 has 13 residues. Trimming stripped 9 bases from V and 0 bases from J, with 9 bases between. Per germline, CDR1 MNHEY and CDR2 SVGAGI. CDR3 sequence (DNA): TGTGCCAGTTCTAAATCCTCTGGAAACACCATATATTTT. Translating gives CASSKSSGNTIYF.

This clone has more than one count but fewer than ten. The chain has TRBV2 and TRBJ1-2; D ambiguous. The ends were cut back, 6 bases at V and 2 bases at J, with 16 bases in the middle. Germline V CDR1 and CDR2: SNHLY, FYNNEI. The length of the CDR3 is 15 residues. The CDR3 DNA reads TGTGCCAGCAGGGTCAACAGAGAATTAAACTATGGCTACACCTTC. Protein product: CASRVNRELNYGYTF.

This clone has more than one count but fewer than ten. CDR3 sequence reads: CASSLGGQLEAFF. CDR3 in DNA: TGTGCCAGCAGCCTGGGTGGGCAGCTTGAAGCTTTCTTT. This chain connects TRBV7-6 to TRBJ1-1; D is uncertain. V was pared by 5 bases and J by 7 bases, with 14 bases between. The CDR3 contains 13 residues. Germline V lookup: CDR1 SGHVS, CDR2 FNYEAQ.